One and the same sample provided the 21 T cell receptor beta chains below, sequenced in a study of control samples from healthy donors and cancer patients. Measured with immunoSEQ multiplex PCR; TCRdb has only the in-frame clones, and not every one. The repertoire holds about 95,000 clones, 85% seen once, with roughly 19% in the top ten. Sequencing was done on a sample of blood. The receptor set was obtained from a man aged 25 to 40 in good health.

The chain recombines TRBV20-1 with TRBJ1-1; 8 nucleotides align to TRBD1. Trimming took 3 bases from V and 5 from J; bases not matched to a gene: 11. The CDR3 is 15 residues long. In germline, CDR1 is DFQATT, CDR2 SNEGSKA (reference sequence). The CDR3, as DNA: TGCAGTGCTAGTGGCACGAACAGGGGGAGAACTGAAGCTTTCTTT. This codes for CSASGTNRGRTEAFF.

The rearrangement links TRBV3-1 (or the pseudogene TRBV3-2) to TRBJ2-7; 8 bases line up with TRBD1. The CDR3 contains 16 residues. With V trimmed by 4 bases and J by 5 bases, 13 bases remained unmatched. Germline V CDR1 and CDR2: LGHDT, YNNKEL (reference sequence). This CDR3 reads CASSRYPLAQGDEQYF. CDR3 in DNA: TGTGCCAGCAGCCGCTATCCCCTAGCACAGGGGGACGAGCAGTACTTC.

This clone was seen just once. DNA for the CDR3: TGTGCCAGCAGGGGGGGTCCGAATGAAAAACTGTTTTTT. It specifies CASRGGPNEKLFF. The V and J genes are TRBV6-4 and TRBJ1-4; D is possibly TRBD1 (5 bases). The CDR3 has 13 amino acids. V lost 6 bases and J 5 bases, leaving 10 bases between the germline ends. Germline CDR1 MRHNA, CDR2 SNTAGT.

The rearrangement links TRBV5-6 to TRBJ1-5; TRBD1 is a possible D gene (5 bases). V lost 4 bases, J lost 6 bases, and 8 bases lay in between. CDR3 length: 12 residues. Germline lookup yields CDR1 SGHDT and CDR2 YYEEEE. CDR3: CASSQGSQPQHF. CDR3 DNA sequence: TGTGCCAGCAGCCAGGGTTCTCAGCCCCAGCATTTT.

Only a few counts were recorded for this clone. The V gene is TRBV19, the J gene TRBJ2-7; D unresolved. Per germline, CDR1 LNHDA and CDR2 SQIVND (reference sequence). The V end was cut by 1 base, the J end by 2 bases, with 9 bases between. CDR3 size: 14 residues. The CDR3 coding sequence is TGTGCCAGTAGTATAGGCGACAAACCCTACGAGCAGTACTTC. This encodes CASSIGDKPYEQYF.

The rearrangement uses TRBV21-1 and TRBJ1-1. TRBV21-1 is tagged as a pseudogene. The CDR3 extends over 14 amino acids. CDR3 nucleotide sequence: TGTGCCAGCAGCAGAGGTAACCTTAACACTGAAGCTTTCTTT. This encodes CASSRGNLNTEAFF.

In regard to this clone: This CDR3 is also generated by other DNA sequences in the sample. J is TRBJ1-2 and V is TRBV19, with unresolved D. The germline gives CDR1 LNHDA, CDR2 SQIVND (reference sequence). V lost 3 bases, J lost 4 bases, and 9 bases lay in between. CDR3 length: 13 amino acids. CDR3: CASSIAGSYGYTF. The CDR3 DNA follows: TGTGCCAGTAGTATCGCGGGGAGCTATGGCTACACCTTC.

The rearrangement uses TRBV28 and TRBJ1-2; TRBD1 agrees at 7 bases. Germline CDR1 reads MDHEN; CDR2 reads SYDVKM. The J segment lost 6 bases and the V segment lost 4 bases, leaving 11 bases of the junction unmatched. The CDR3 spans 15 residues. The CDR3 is CASSSPGTVGNGYTF. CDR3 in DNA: TGTGCCAGCAGTTCCCCCGGGACAGTCGGAAATGGCTACACCTTC.

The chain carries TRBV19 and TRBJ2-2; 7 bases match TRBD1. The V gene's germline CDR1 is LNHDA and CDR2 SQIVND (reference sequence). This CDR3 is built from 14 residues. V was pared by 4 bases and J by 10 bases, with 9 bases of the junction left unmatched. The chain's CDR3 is CASSTLRQGPELFF. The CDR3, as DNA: TGTGCCAGTAGTACCCTAAGACAGGGCCCGGAGCTGTTTTTT.

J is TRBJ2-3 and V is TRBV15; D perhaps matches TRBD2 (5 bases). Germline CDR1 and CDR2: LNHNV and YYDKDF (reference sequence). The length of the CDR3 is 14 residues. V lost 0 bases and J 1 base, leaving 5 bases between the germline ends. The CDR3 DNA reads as TGTGCCACCAGCAGAGACGGGGGCACAGATACGCAGTATTTT. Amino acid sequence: CATSRDGGTDTQYF.

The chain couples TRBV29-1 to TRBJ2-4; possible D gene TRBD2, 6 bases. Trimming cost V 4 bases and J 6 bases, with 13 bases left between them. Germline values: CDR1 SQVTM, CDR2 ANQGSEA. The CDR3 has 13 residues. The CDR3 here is CSVAVRGGNIQYF. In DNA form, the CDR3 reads TGCAGCGTTGCTGTCCGGGGAGGAAACATTCAGTACTTC.

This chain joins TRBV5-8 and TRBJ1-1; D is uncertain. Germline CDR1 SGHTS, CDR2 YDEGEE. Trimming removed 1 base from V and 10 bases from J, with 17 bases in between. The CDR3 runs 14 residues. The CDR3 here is CASSLYFTREGAFF. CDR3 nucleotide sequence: TGTGCCAGCAGCTTGTATTTCACCCGCGAAGGAGCTTTCTTT.

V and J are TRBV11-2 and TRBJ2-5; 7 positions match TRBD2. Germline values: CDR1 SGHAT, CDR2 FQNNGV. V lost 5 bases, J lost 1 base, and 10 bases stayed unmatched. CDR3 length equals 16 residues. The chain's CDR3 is CASSRGSRGIQETQYF. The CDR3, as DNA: TGTGCCAGCAGCAGAGGGTCGCGGGGGATCCAAGAGACCCAGTACTTC.

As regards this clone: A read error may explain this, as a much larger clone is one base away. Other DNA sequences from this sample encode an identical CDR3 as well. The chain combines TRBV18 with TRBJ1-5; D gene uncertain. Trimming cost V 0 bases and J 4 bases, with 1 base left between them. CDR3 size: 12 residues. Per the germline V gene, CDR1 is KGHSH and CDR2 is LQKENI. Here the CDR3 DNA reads TGTGCCAGCTCACCACCTAATCAGCCCCAGCATTTT. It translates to CASSPPNQPQHF.

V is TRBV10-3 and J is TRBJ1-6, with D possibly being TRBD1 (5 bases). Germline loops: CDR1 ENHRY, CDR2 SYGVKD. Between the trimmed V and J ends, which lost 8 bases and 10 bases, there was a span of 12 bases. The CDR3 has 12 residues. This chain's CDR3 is CAIGRERSPLHF. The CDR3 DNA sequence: TGTGCCATCGGCAGGGAACGGTCACCCCTCCACTTT.

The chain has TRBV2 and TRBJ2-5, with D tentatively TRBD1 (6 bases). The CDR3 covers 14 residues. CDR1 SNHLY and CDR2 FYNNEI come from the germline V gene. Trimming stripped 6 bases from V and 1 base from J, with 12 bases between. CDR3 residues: CASRPDRSQETQYF. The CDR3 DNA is TGTGCCAGCAGACCCGACAGGAGCCAAGAGACCCAGTACTTC.

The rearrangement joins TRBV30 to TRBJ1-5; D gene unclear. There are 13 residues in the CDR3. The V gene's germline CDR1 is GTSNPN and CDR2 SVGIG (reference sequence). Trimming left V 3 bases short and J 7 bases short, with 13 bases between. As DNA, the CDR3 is TGTGCCTGGAGCCAGCGGGATAGCCAGCCCCAGCATTTT. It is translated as CAWSQRDSQPQHF. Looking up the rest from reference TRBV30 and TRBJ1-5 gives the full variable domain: SQTIHQWPATLVQPVGSPLSLECTVEGTSNPNLYWYRQAAGRGLQLLFYSVGIGQISSEVPQNLSASRPQDRQFILSSKKLLLSDSGFYLCAWSQRDSQPQHFGDGTRLSIL.

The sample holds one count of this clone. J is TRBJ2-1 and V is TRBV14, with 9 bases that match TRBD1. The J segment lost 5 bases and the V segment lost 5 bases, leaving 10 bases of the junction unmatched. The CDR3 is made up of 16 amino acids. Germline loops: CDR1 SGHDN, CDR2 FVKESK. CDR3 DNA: TGTGCCAGCAGCTTACAAACCGGGACAGGGAACAATGAGCAGTTCTTC. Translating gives CASSLQTGTGNNEQFF. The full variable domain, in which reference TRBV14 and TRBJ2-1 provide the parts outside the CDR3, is EAGVTQFPSHSVIEKGQTVTLRCDPISGHDNLYWYRRVMGKEIKFLLHFVKESKQDESGMPNNRFLAERTGGTYSTLKVQPAELEDSGVYFCASSLQTGTGNNEQFFGPGTRLTVL.

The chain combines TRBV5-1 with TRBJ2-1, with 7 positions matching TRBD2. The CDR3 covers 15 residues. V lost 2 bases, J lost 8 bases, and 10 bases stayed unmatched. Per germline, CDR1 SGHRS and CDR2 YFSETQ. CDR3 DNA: TGCGCCAGCAGCTTACGGGGGGATGGGGCTGATGAGCAGTTCTTC. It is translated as CASSLRGDGADEQFF.

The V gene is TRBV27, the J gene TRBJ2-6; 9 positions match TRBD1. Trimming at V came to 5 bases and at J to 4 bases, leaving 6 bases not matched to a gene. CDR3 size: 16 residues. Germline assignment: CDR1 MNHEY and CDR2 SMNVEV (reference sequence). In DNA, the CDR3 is TGTGCCAGCAGTCTGGGACAGGGCCGCGGGGCCAACGTCCTGACTTTC. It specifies CASSLGQGRGANVLTF.

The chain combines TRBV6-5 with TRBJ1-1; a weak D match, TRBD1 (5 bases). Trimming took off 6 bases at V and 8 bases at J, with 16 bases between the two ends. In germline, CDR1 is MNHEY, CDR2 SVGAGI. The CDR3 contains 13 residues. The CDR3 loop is CASSPNGDLEAFF. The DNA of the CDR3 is TGTGCCAGCAGCCCCAATGGGGACTTAGAAGCTTTCTTT.